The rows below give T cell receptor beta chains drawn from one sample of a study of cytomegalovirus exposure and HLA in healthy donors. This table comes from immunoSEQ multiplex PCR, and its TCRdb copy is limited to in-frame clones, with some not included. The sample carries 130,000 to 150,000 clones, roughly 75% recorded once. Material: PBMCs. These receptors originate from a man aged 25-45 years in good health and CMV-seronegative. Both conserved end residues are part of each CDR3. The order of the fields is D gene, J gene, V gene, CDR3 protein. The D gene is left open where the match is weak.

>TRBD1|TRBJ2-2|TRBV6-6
CASSSTGSTGELFF
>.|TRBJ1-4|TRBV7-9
CASSLDRGTAFGEKLFF
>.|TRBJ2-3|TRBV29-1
CSVVRSGTDTQYF
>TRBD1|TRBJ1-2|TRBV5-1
CASSPRDRGHYGYTF
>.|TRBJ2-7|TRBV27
CASRTGSPYEQYF
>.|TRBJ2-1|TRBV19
CASSIGQSSYNEQFF
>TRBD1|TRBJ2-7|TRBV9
CASSPKGARSYEQYF
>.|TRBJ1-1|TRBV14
CASSQGGRPRNTEAFF
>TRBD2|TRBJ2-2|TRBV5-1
CASSLDLAGRELFF
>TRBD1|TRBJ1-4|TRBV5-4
CASSLAGTGGEKLFF
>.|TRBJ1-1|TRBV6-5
CASSYQKSGTEAFF
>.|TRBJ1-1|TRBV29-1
CSVDRGKTEAFF
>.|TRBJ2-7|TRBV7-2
CASSLSGYEQYF
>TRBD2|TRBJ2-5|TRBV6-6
CASSPRTSGQETQYF
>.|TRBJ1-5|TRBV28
CASRPGTFNQPQNF
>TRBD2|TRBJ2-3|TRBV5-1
CASSLSGLAGGPPDTQYF
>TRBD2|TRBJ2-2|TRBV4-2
CASSQDWGLAGPGELFF
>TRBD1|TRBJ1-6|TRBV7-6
CASSWDSNSPLHF
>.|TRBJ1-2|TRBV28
CASRSGQTYGYTF
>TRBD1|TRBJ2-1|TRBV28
CASTPGQGIYYNEQFF
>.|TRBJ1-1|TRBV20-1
CSARVDTEAFF
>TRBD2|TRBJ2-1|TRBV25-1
CASSELSGGYNEQFF
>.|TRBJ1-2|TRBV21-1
CASSPRTEVLHGYTF
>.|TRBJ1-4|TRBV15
CATSRDLQEQLTEKLFF
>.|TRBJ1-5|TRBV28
CASSFSPNSNQPQNF
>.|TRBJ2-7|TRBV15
CATSKGGGADYEQYF
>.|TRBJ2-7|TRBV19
CASSIGGGSYEQYF
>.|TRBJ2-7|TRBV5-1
CASSLLSHEQYF
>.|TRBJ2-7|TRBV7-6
CASSLGDPGQLAYEQYF
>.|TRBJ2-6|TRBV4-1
CASSQELSSGANVLTF
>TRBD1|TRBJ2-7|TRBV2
CASSEDGQESYEQYF
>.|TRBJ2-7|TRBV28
CASSRDISSYEQYF
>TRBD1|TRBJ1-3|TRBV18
CASSSESGGRNTIYF
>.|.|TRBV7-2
CASSPGAGYEQYF
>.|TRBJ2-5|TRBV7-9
CASSRRGGETQYF
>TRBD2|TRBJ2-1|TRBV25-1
CASGLAGGNEQFF
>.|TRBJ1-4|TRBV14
CASSPRTNEKLFF
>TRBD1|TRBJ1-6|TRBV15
CATSRSGQGYSYNSPLHF
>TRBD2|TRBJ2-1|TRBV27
CASSLYTSGGSYEQFF
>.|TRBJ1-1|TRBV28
CASVLQRNTEAFF
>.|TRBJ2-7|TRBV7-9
CASSLGGNNHYEQYF
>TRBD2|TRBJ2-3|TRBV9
CASSPTSGRTDTQYF
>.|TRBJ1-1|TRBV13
CASSYAWGGTEAFF
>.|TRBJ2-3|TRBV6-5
CASSSGTGGTDTQYF
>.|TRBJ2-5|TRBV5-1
CASSFDVGGPQETQYF
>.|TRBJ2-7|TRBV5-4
CASSLATIDFSYEQYF
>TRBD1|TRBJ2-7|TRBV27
CASSLSGQGARTYEQYF
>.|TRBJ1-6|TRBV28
CASSLFSRSYNSPLHF
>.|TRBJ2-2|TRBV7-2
CASSLVKSRYTGELFF
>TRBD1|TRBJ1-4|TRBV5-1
CASSTGQGYEKLFF
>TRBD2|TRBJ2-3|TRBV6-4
CASSPTSGGAGADTQYF
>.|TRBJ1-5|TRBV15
CATSRVGQPQHF
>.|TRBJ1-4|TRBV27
CASSRDIGEKLFF
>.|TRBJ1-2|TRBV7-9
CASSSLFLTDGYTF
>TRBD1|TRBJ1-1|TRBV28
CASSTGGFGAFF
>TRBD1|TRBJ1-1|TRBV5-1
CASSQGGETEAFF